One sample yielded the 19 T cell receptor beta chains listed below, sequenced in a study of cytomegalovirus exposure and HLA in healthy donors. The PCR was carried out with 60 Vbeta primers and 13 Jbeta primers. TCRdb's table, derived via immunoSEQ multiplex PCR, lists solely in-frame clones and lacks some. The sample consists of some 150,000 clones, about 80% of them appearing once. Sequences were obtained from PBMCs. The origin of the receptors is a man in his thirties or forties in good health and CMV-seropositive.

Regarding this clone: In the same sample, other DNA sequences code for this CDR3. The CDR3 nucleotides read TGCGCCAGCAGCTTGGTGGCCTCTCCTGACAATGAGCAGTTCTTC. The encoded protein is CASSLVASPDNEQFF. The V gene is TRBV5-1, the J gene TRBJ2-1; D is undetermined. Per the germline V gene, CDR1 is SGHRS and CDR2 is YFSETQ. This CDR3 region has 15 residues. The V and J ends lost 0 bases and 5 bases respectively, with 12 bases between them.

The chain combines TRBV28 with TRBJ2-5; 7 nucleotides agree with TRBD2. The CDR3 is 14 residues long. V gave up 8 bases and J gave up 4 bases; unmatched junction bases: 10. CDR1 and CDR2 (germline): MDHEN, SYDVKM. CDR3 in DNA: TGTGCCAGCTGCGCGAGGCTAGCGGCAGAGACCCAGTACTTC. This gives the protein CASCARLAAETQYF.

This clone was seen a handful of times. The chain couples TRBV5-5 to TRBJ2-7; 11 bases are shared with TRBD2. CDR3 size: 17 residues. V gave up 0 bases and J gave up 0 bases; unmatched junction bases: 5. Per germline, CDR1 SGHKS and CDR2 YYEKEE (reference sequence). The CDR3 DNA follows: TGTGCCAGCAGCTTGGAAATAGCGGGAGGGAACTCCTACGAGCAGTACTTC. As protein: CASSLEIAGGNSYEQYF.

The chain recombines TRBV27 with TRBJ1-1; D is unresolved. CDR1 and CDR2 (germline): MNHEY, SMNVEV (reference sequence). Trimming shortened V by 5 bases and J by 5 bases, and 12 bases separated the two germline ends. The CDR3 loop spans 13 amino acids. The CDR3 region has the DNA TGTGCCAGCAGTCCATACGACGGGACTGAAGCTTTCTTT. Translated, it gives CASSPYDGTEAFF.

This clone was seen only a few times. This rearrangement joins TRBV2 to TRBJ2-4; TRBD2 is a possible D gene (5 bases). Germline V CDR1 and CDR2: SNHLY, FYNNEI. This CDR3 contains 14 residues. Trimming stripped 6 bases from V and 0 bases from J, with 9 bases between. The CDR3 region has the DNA TGTGCCAGCAGACGAGGGCTAGCCAAAAACATTCAGTACTTC. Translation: CASRRGLAKNIQYF.

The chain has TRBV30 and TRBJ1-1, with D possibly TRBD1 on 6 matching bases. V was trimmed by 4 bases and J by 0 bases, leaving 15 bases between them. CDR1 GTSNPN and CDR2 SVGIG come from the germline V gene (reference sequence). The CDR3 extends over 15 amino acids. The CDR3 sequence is CAWNRGTTMNTEAFF. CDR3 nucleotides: TGTGCCTGGAACAGAGGGACAACAATGAACACTGAAGCTTTCTTT.

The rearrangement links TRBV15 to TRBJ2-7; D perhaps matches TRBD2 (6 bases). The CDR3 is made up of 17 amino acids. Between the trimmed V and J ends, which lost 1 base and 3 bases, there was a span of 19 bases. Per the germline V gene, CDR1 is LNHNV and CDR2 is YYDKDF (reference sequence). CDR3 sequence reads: CATSRGEVRDVDYEQYF. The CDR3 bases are TGTGCCACCAGCAGAGGTGAAGTGCGGGACGTCGACTACGAGCAGTACTTC.

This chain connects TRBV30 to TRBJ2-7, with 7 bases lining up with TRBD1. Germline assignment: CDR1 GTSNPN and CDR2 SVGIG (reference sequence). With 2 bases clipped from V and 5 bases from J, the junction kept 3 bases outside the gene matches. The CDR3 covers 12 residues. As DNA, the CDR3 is TGTGCCTGGAGTCAAACAGGGGACGAGCAGTACTTC. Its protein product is CAWSQTGDEQYF.

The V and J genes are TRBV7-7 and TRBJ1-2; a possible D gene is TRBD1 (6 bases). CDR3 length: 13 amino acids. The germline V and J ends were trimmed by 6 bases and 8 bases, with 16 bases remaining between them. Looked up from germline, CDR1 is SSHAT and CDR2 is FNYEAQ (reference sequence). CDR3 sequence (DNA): TGTGCCAGCAGGCCTAATAACAGGGAAGGCTACACCTTC. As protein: CASRPNNREGYTF.

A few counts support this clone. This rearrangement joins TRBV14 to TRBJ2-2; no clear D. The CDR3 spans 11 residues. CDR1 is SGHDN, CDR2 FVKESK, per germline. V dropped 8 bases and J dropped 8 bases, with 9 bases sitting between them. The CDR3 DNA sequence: TGTGCCAGCTCAAGAGGAGGGGAGCTGTTTTTT. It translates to CASSRGGELFF.

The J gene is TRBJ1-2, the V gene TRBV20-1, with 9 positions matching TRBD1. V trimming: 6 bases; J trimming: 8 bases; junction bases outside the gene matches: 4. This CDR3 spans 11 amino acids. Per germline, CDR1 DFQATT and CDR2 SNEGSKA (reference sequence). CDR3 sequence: CSARTGGGYTF. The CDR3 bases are TGCAGTGCCAGAACAGGGGGCGGCTACACCTTC.

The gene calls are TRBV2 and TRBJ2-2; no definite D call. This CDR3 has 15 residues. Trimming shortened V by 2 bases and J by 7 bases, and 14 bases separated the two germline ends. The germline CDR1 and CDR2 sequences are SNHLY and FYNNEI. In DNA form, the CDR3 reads TGTGCCAGCAGTGAAATCGGTTCGGTTAGCGGGGAGCTGTTTTTT. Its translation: CASSEIGSVSGELFF.

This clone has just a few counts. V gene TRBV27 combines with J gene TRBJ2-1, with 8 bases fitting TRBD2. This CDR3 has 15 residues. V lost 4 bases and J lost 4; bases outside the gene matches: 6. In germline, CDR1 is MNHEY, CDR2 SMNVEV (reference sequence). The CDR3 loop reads CASSSRAGEYNEQFF. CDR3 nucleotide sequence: TGTGCCAGCAGTTCCAGAGCGGGAGAGTACAATGAGCAGTTCTTC.

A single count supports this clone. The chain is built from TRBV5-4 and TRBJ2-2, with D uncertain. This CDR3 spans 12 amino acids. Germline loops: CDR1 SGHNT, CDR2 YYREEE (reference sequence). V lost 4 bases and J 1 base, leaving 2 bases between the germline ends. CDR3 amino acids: CASSQNTGELFF. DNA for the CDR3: TGTGCCAGCAGCCAGAACACCGGGGAGCTGTTTTTT.

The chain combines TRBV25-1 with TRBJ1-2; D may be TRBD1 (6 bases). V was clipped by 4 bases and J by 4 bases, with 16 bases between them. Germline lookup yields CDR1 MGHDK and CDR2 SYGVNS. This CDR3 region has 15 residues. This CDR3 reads CASSGEAGVRYGYTF. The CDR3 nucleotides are TGTGCCAGCAGTGGAGAGGCAGGGGTCCGCTATGGCTACACCTTC.

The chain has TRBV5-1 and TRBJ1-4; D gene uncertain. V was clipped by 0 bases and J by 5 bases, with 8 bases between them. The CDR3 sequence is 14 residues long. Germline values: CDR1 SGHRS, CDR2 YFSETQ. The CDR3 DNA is TGCGCCAGCAGCTTGGGAGGGTTCAATGAAAAACTGTTTTTT. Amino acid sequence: CASSLGGFNEKLFF.

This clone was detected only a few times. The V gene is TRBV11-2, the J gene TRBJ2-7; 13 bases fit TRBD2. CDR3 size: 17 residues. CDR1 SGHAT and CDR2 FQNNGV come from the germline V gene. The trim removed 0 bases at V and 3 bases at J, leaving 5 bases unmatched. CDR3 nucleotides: TGTGCCAGCAGCTTAGATCCGGGACTAGCGGGATTCTACGAGCAGTACTTC. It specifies CASSLDPGLAGFYEQYF.

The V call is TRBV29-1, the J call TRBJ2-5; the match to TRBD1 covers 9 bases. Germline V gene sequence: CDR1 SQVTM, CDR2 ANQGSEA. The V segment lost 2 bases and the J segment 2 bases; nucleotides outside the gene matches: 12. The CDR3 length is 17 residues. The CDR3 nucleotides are TGCAGCGTTGAACGGACAGGGGCATGGGGCGTTCAAGAGACCCAGTACTTC. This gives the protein CSVERTGAWGVQETQYF.

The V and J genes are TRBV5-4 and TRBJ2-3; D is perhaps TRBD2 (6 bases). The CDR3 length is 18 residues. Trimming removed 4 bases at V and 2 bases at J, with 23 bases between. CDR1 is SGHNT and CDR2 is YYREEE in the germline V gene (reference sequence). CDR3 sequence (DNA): TGTGCCAGCAGCCGTAGGGTATATTGGGGGGAAAACACAGATACGCAGTATTTT. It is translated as CASSRRVYWGENTDTQYF.